The 20 T cell receptor beta chains in this list originate from one sample, sequenced in a study of beta chain features in type 1 diabetes. Expressed TCRB transcripts were sequenced after all isolated RNA was converted to cDNA. Measured with immunoSEQ multiplex PCR; TCRdb has only the in-frame clones, and not every one. The table includes about 350,000 clones, around 20% detected once. Specimen: naive CD4+ T cells from blood. These receptors came from a young woman in good health.

CDR3 region: CASSTAPRAYGYTF. CDR3 DNA: TGTGCCAGCAGCACCGCCCCGAGGGCCTATGGCTACACCTTC. The chain links TRBV7-2 to TRBJ1-2; D uncertain. Per germline, CDR1 SGHTA and CDR2 FQGNSA. V dropped 5 bases and J dropped 4 bases, with 14 bases sitting between them. CDR3 size: 14 residues.

This chain uses TRBV29-1 with TRBJ1-1, with D hard to call. The CDR3 runs to 13 residues. Looked up from germline, CDR1 is SQVTM and CDR2 is ANQGSEA. Trimming stripped 6 bases from V and 3 bases from J, with 14 bases between. The CDR3 here is CSVSVHPDTEAFF. The CDR3, as DNA: TGCAGCGTGTCAGTTCATCCCGACACTGAAGCTTTCTTT.

This chain uses TRBV2 with TRBJ2-7; TRBD2 matches at 13 bases. The ends lost 0 bases at V and 9 bases at J; junction bases unmatched: 8. CDR3 length: 16 amino acids. Germline CDR1 and CDR2: SNHLY and FYNNEI. In nucleotides, the CDR3 is TGTGCCAGCAGTGAAGCCCTGACTAGCGGGAGGAAATGGCAGTACTTC. Protein product: CASSEALTSGRKWQYF.

The J gene is TRBJ1-3, the V gene TRBV5-4, with TRBD1 matching 10 bases. Germline V gene data show CDR1 as SGHNT and CDR2 as YYREEE (reference sequence). The CDR3 runs to 18 residues. The ends lost 4 bases at V and 0 bases at J; junction bases unmatched: 10. The CDR3 sequence: CASSRGGTGANSGNTIYF. CDR3 bases: TGTGCCAGCAGCCGGGGCGGGACAGGGGCAAACTCTGGAAACACCATATATTTT.

The chain carries TRBV2 and TRBJ1-5; D is undetermined. The CDR3 is made up of 15 amino acids. Trimming shortened V by 3 bases and J by 6 bases, and 15 bases separated the two germline ends. Germline CDR1 and CDR2: SNHLY and FYNNEI. The CDR3 region has the DNA TGTGCCAGCAGTGAGGAAAAAGTAGCTATTCAGCCCCAGCATTTT. Translated: CASSEEKVAIQPQHF.

This clone occurred a few times. The genes are TRBV5-1 and TRBJ2-5; tentative D call: TRBD1 (6 bases). The CDR3 consists of 13 residues. Germline CDR1 reads SGHRS; CDR2 reads YFSETQ. V lost 3 bases and J lost 5, with 11 bases in between. The chain's CDR3 is CASSSTQGETQYF. The CDR3, as DNA: TGCGCCAGCAGCTCCACACAGGGTGAGACCCAGTACTTC.

Only a few counts were recorded for this clone. The chain combines TRBV6-6 with TRBJ2-7; D is possibly TRBD2 (7 bases). The V gene lost 4 bases and the J gene lost 4 bases, with 17 bases spanning the gap. The CDR3 length is 15 residues. Germline assignment: CDR1 MNHNY and CDR2 SVGAGI (reference sequence). DNA for the CDR3: TGTGCCAGCAGTTTACGGGAGGACAGCCCGTACGAGCAGTACTTC. This translates into CASSLREDSPYEQYF.

The chain employs TRBV6-5 and TRBJ1-4; D ambiguous. This CDR3 has 14 amino acids. With 2 bases removed from V and 7 bases from J, the gap between germline ends came to 11 bases. CDR1 is MNHEY and CDR2 is SVGAGI in the germline V gene. The chain's CDR3 is CASSYTTGGEKLFF. The DNA for the CDR3 is TGTGCCAGCAGTTACACCACGGGAGGTGAAAAACTGTTTTTT.

The chain links TRBV30 to TRBJ2-3; 8 bases are a match to TRBD2. The CDR3 loop spans 16 amino acids. The junction had 10 bases not matched to a gene; V was cut back by 1 base and J by 4 bases. Looked up from germline, CDR1 is GTSNPN and CDR2 is SVGIG (reference sequence). DNA for the CDR3: TGTGCCTGGAGTGCCTCCGGGGCGGGGGGTGCAGATACGCAGTATTTT. It encodes CAWSASGAGGADTQYF.

This clone was seen only a few times. The V and J genes are TRBV7-4 and TRBJ2-1, with 10 nucleotides matching TRBD2. V lost 0 bases and J lost 7; bases outside the gene matches: 12. Germline V CDR1 and CDR2: SGHVT, SQSDAQ. The CDR3 has 18 residues. The CDR3 region has the DNA TGTGCCAGCAGCTTAGCGCTTGCTCTAGCGGGAGAGTCTAATGAGCAGTTCTTC. Translating gives CASSLALALAGESNEQFF.

This clone occurred once. This chain links TRBV7-3 with TRBJ2-5; D is perhaps TRBD2 (5 bases). Germline assignment: CDR1 SGHTA and CDR2 FQGTGA. The CDR3 has 15 residues. V lost 1 base and J lost 0, with 9 bases in between. CDR3 in amino acids: CASSLNPGNQETQYF. For the CDR3, the DNA is TGTGCCAGCAGCTTAAATCCCGGGAACCAAGAGACCCAGTACTTC.

The CDR3 loop is CASSVYRDRGTHNEQFF. The CDR3 DNA sequence: TGTGCCAGCAGTGTTTACCGGGACAGGGGGACCCACAATGAGCAGTTCTTC. The chain has TRBV6-1 and TRBJ2-1; TRBD1 matches 11 bases. CDR3 size: 17 residues. Germline lookup yields CDR1 MNHNS and CDR2 SASEGT. The V gene end was trimmed by 4 bases and the J gene end by 5 bases; junction bases not matched to a gene: 10.

CDR3: CASSRRGNQPQHF. The CDR3 DNA sequence: TGTGCCAGTAGTCGCAGGGGCAATCAGCCCCAGCATTTT. V and J are TRBV19 and TRBJ1-5; a weak D match, TRBD1 (5 bases). The ends were cut back, 5 bases at V and 2 bases at J, with 7 bases in the middle. There are 13 residues in the CDR3. The V gene's germline CDR1 is LNHDA and CDR2 SQIVND (reference sequence).

In this sample, this clone turned up a few times. This chain joins TRBV5-1 and TRBJ2-4, with TRBD2 matching over 8 bases. The CDR3 is 16 residues long. Unmatched junction bases numbered 12, after V lost 0 bases and J lost 10 bases. CDR1 is SGHRS and CDR2 is YFSETQ in the germline V gene. This CDR3 is CASSLDSGTLGRIQYF. DNA for the CDR3: TGCGCCAGCAGCTTGGATAGCGGGACTCTGGGTCGGATTCAGTACTTC.

The J gene is TRBJ1-2, the V gene TRBV30; D is ambiguous. V shed 4 bases and J shed 8 bases, with 17 bases lying between them. This CDR3 has 13 amino acids. Germline V gives CDR1 GTSNPN, CDR2 SVGIG (reference sequence). The DNA of the CDR3 is TGTGCCTGGACCGAGGTCTTCCTTGTCGGCTACACCTTC. It specifies CAWTEVFLVGYTF.

This clone was seen only a few times. V gene TRBV7-9 combines with J gene TRBJ2-1; 9 bases line up with TRBD2. Unmatched junction bases numbered 9, after V lost 1 base and J lost 5 bases. Germline CDR1 and CDR2: SEHNR and FQNEAQ (reference sequence). The CDR3 sequence is 17 residues long. CDR3 bases: TGTGCCAGCAGCTTAGTAGTAGCGGGAGCGGAGGACAATGAGCAGTTCTTC. Translation: CASSLVVAGAEDNEQFF.

The chain carries TRBV18 and TRBJ1-1; D remains ambiguous. Germline CDR1 and CDR2: KGHSH and LQKENI. V was clipped by 3 bases and J by 1 base, with 3 bases between them. This CDR3 is 12 amino acids long. The CDR3 sequence is CASSPWNTEAFF. For the CDR3, the DNA is TGTGCCAGCTCACCCTGGAACACTGAAGCTTTCTTT.

This clone has a handful of counts. This chain connects TRBV29-1 to TRBJ2-2; no reliable D call. Germline V lookup: CDR1 SQVTM, CDR2 ANQGSEA. Trimming took 2 bases from V and 0 from J, leaving 7 bases between them. This CDR3 comprises 14 residues. CDR3 region: CSVEKNSNTGELFF. The CDR3 nucleotides read TGCAGCGTTGAAAAGAACTCGAACACCGGGGAGCTGTTTTTT.

There are a few counts of this clone. V and J are TRBV7-2 and TRBJ2-2, with 9 bases lining up with TRBD1. Germline V CDR1 and CDR2: SGHTA, FQGNSA. This CDR3 has 17 residues. V lost 6 bases to trimming and J lost 7 bases; unmatched junction nucleotides: 15. CDR3 protein: CASSLYTTGGAGGELFF. CDR3 nucleotides: TGTGCCAGCAGTTTATATACCACAGGGGGCGCTGGCGGGGAGCTGTTTTTT.

The chain employs TRBV6-1 and TRBJ1-5; 7 bases line up with TRBD1. Losses at the gene ends were 7 bases for V and 6 bases for J; bases not matched to a gene: 9. The CDR3 has 14 residues. Germline loops: CDR1 MNHNS, CDR2 SASEGT. CDR3 sequence (DNA): TGTGCCAGCACCTTTGACAGGGAGGTTCAGCCCCAGCATTTT. This encodes CASTFDREVQPQHF.